The 6 T cell receptor beta chains given below trace back to one sample, sequenced in a study. MiXCR was run by TCRdb on the RT-PCR reads, yielding one entry per CDR3 protein. The table has about 700,000 distinct CDR3 sequences, approximately 14% seen once. Input material: memory CD4+ T cells from blood. These TCRs come from a female donor in good health, serving as a healthy control.

This clonotype was observed a few times. This chain links TRBV6-5 with TRBJ2-7; no definite D call. The CDR3 spans 14 residues. CDR1 is MNHEY and CDR2 is SVGAGI in the germline V gene. The germline V and J ends were trimmed by 6 bases and 4 bases, with 16 bases remaining between them. CDR3 sequence (DNA): TGTGCCAGCAGCAGAGACGGGTACGAGTACGAGCAGTACTTC. It specifies CASSRDGYEYEQYF.

The V call is TRBV9, the J call TRBJ2-1, with TRBD1 matching 8 bases. In germline, CDR1 is SGDLS, CDR2 YYNGEE. V trimming: 4 bases; J trimming: 4 bases; junction bases outside the gene matches: 10. The CDR3 covers 16 residues. The CDR3 DNA reads TGTGCCAGCAGCTCGCGGAGGGGACAGGATTACAATGAGCAGTTCTTC. It is translated as CASSSRRGQDYNEQFF.

A few counts support this clonotype. V is TRBV7-2 and J is TRBJ2-7; no clear D. The ends were cut back, 3 bases at V and 0 bases at J, with 6 bases in the middle. The CDR3 has 13 amino acids. CDR1 is SGHTA, CDR2 FQGNSA, per germline. This chain's CDR3 is CASSFLTSYEQYF. The CDR3 nucleotides are TGTGCCAGCAGCTTTCTGACCTCCTACGAGCAGTACTTC.

The rearrangement joins TRBV5-1 to TRBJ1-3; D uncertain. The germline CDR1 and CDR2 sequences are SGHRS and YFSETQ. The ends were cut back, 4 bases at V and 1 base at J, with 18 bases in the middle. The CDR3 is 17 residues long. The CDR3 DNA sequence: TGCGCCAGCAGCATCCTCCCGGAGGGAAGTTCTGGAAACACCATATATTTT. This translates into CASSILPEGSSGNTIYF.

This clonotype was detected ten times or more. The chain has TRBV7-2 and TRBJ2-4; D not certain. Trimming cost V 3 bases and J 1 base, with 4 bases left between them. Germline V gene data show CDR1 as SGHTA and CDR2 as FQGNSA. This CDR3 spans 13 amino acids. CDR3 DNA: TGTGCCAGCAGCTTCGGGGCCAAAAACATTCAGTACTTC. This translates into CASSFGAKNIQYF.

In this sample, this clonotype turned up a few times. The chain combines TRBV20-1 with TRBJ1-1; no reliable D call. Germline V CDR1 and CDR2: DFQATT, SNEGSKA (reference sequence). The CDR3 runs to 12 residues. Trimming took 1 base from V and 3 from J, leaving 6 bases between them. CDR3 bases: TGCAGTGCTAGAGCACTTTACACTGAAGCTTTCTTT. It yields the protein CSARALYTEAFF.